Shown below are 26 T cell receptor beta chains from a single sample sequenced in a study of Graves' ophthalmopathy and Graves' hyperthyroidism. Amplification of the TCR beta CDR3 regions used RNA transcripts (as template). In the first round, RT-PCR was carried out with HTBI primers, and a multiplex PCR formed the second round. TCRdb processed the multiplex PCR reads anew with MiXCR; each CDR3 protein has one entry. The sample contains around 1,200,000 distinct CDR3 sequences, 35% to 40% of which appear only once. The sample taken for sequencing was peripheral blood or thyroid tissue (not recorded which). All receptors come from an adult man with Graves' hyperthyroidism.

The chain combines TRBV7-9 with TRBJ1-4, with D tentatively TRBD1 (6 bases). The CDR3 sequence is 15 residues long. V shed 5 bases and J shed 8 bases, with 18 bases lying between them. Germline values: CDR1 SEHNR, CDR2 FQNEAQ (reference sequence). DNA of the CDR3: TGTGCCAGCAGCCGATCCGGGACATTTGGCGAAAAACTGTTTTTT. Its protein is CASSRSGTFGEKLFF.

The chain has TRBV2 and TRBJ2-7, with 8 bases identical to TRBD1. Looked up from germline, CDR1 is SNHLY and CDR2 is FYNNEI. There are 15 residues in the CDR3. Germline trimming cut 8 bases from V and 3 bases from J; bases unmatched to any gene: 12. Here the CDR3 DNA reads TGTGCCAGCTCACCCCCGACAGGGGAGAACTACGAGCAGTACTTC. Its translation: CASSPPTGENYEQYF.

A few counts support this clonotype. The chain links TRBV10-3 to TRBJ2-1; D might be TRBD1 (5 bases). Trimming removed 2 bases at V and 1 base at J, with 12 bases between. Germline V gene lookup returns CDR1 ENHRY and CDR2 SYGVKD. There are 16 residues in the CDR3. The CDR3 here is CAISEPRGASYNEQFF. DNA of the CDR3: TGTGCCATCAGTGAGCCTCGTGGGGCTTCCTACAATGAGCAGTTCTTC.

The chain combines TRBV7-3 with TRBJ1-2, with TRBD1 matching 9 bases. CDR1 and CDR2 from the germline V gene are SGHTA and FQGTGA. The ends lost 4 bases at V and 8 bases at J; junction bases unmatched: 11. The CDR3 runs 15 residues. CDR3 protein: CASSYLLGQGDGYTF. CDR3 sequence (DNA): TGTGCCAGCAGCTACCTCCTGGGACAGGGAGACGGCTACACCTTC. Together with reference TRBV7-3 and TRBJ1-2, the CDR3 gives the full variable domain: GAGVSQTPSNKVTEKGKYVELRCDPISGHTALYWYRQSLGQGPEFLIYFQGTGAADDSGLPNDRFFAVRPEGSVSTLKIQRTERGDSAVYLCASSYLLGQGDGYTFGSGTRLTVV.

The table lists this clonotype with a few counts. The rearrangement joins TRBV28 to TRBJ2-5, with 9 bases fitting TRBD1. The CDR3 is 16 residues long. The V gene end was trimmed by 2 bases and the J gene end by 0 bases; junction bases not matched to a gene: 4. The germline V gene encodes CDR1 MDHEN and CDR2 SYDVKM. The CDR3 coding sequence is TGTGCCAGCAGTTTAGGACAGGGGACCTACCAAGAGACCCAGTACTTC. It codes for CASSLGQGTYQETQYF.

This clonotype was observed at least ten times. This CDR3 is CASSPRTGTGANVLTF. The CDR3 bases are TGTGCCAGCAGCCCACGGACAGGAACTGGGGCCAACGTCCTGACTTTC. The rearrangement uses TRBV7-2 and TRBJ2-6, with 7 bases that match TRBD1. The V and J ends lost 5 bases and 2 bases, in that order; junction bases with no gene match: 6. The CDR3 has 16 residues. Germline V lookup: CDR1 SGHTA, CDR2 FQGNSA.

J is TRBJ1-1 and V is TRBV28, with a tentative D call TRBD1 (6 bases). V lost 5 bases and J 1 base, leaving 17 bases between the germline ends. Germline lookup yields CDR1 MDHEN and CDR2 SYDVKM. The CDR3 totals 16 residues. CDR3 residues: CASSPQGWKGNTEAFF. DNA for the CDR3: TGTGCCAGCAGTCCTCAGGGGTGGAAGGGGAACACTGAAGCTTTCTTT.

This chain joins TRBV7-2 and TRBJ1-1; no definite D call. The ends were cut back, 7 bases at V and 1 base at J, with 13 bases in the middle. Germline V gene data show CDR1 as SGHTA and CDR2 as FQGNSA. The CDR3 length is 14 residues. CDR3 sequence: CASKSSRKNTEAFF. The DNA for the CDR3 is TGTGCCAGCAAATCTTCGCGGAAGAACACTGAAGCTTTCTTT.

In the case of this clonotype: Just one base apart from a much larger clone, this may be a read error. The CDR3: CASSVGGGEPEAFF. The CDR3 nucleotides read TGTGCCAGCAGCGTAGGGGGGGGGGAGCCTGAAGCTTTCTTT. The chain is built from TRBV9 and TRBJ1-1; the D gene is possibly TRBD1 (5 bases). From germline, CDR1 is SGDLS and CDR2 YYNGEE. V was clipped by 0 bases and J by 6 bases, with 12 bases between them. The CDR3 sequence is 14 residues long.

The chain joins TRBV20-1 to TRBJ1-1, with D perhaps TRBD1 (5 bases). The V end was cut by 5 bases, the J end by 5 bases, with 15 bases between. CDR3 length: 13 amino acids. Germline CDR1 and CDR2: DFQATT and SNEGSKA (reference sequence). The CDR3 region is CSAPLGGRTEAFF. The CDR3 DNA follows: TGCAGTGCTCCGTTGGGGGGAAGGACTGAAGCTTTCTTT.

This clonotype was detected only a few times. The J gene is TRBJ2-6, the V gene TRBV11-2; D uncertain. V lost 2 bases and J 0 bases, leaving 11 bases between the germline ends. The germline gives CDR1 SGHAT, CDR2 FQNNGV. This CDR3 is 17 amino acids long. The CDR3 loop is CASSLLFADSGANVLTF. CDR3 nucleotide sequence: TGTGCCAGCAGCTTACTTTTCGCCGACTCTGGGGCCAACGTCCTGACTTTC.

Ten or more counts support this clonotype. The CDR3, as DNA: TGTGCCAGCAAACGGGAGCCCTCCTACGAGCAGTACTTC. This encodes CASKREPSYEQYF. The gene calls are TRBV13 and TRBJ2-7, with TRBD2 as a possible D gene (6 bases). Trimming left V 7 bases short and J 0 bases short, with 10 bases between. Germline V lookup: CDR1 PRHDT, CDR2 FYEKMQ (reference sequence). The CDR3 extends over 13 amino acids.

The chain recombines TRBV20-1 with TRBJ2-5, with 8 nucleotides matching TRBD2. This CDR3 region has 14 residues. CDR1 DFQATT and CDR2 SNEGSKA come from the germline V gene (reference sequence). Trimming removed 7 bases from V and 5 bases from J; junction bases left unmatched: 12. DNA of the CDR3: TGCAGTGTTATAGACGGGGGGGGCGAGGAGACCCAGTACTTC. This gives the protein CSVIDGGGEETQYF.

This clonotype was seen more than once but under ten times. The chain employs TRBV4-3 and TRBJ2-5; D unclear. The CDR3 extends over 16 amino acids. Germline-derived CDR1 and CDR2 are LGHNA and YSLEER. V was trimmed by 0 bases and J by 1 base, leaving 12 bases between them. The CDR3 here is CASSQELATRQETQYF. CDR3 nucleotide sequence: TGCGCCAGCAGCCAAGAATTGGCCACCCGCCAAGAGACCCAGTACTTC.

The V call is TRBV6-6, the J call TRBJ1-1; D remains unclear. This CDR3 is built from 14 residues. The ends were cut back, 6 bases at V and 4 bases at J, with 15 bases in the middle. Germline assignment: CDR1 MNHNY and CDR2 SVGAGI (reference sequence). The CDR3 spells CASRLWVSATEAFF. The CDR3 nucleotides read TGTGCCAGCAGATTATGGGTCTCAGCCACTGAAGCTTTCTTT.

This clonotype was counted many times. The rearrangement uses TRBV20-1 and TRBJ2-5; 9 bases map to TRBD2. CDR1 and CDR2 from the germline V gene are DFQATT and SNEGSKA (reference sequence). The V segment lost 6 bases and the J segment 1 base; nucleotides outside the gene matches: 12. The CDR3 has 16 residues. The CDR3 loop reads CSAGAGGPFFQETQYF. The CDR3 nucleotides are TGCAGTGCAGGAGCGGGGGGACCGTTCTTCCAAGAGACCCAGTACTTC.

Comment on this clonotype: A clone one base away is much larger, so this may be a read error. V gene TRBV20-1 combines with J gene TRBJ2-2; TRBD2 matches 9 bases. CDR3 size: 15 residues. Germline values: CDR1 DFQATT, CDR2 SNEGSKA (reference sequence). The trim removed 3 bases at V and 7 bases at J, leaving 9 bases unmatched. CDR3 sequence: CSARAASGTNGELFF. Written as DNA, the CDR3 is TGCAGTGCTAGGGCGGCTAGCGGGACGAACGGGGAGCTGTTTTTT.

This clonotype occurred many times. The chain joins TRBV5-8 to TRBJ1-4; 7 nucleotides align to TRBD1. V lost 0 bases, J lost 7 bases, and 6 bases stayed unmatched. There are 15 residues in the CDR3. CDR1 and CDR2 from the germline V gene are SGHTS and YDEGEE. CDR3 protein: CASSLGSGQSEKLFF. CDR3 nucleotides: TGTGCCAGCAGCTTGGGGTCGGGACAGAGTGAAAAACTGTTTTTT.

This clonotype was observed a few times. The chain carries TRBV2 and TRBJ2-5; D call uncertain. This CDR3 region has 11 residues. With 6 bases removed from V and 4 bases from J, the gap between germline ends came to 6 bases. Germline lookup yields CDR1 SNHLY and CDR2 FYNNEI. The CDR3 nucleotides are TGTGCCAGCAGAAATGCAGAGACCCAGTACTTC. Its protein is CASRNAETQYF.

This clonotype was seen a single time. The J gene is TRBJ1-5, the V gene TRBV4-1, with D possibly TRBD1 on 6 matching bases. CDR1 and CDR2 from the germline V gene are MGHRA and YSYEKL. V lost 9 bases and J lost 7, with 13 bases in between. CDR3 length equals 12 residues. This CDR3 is CARQGLYQPQHF. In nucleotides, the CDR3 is TGCGCCAGACAGGGTTTATACCAGCCCCAGCATTTT.

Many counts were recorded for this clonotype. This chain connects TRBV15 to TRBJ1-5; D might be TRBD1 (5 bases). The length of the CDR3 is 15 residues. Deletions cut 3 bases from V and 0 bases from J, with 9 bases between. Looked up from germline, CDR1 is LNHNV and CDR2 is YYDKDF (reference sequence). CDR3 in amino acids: CATSSLGLSNQPQHF. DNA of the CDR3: TGTGCCACCAGCAGCTTGGGGCTTAGCAATCAGCCCCAGCATTTT. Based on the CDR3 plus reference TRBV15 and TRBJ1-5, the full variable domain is DAMVIQNPRYQVTQFGKPVTLSCSQTLNHNVMYWYQQKSSQAPKLLFHYYDKDFNNEADTPDNFQSRRPNTSFCFLDIRSPGLGDTAMYLCATSSLGLSNQPQHFGDGTRLSIL.

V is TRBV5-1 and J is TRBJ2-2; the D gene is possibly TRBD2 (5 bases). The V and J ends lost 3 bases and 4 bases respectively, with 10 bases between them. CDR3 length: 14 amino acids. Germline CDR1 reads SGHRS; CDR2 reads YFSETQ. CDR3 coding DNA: TGCGCCAGCAGCTCGGACTTGTCCACCGGGGAGCTGTTTTTT. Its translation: CASSSDLSTGELFF.

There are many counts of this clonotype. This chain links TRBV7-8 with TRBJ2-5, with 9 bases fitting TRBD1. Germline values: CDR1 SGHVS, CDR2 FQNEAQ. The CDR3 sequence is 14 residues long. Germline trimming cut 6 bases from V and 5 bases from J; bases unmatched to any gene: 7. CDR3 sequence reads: CASRSGTGRETQYF. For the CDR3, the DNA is TGTGCCAGCAGGTCCGGGACAGGGAGGGAGACCCAGTACTTC.

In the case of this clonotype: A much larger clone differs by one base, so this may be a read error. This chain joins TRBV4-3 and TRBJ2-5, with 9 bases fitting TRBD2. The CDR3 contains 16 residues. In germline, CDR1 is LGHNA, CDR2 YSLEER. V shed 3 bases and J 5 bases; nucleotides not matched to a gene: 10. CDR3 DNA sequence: TGCGCCAGCAGCCACGATCTAGCGGGATATCATGAGACCCAGTACTTC. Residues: CASSHDLAGYHETQYF.

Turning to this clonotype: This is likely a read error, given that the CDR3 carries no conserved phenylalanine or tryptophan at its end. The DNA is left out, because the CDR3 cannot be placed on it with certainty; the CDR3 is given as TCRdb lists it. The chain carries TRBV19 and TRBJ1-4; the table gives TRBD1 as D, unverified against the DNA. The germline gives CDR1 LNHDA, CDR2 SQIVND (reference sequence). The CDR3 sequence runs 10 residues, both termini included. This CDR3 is CASKASGAFY.

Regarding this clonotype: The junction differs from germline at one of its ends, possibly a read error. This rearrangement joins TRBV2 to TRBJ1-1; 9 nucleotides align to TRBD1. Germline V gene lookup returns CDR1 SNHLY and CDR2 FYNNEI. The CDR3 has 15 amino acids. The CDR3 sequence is CATSESGQGPTEAFF. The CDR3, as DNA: TGTGCCACCAGTGAGTCGGGACAGGGACCAACTGAAGCTTTCTTT.